Listed here are 27 T cell receptor beta chains from one sample, sequenced in a study of regulatory T cells in long-lasting Graves disease. Arm-PCR of CDR3 regions with iRepertoire HTBI primers generated TCR beta libraries. From the multiplex PCR reads, TCRdb called clonotypes with MiXCR, one entry per CDR3 protein. The profile shows some 370,000 distinct CDR3 sequences, less than 30% of them singletons. Time point here: persistent/refractory GD, antithyroid drugs over 5 years with positive TRAb. From RNA extracted from PBMCs, the TCR library was made. The starting material was peripheral blood mononuclear cells (PBMCs), obtained when the disease was refractory, from a patient treated with antithyroid drugs. These receptors came from a woman in her forties with Graves disease.

Regarding this clonotype: A much more abundant neighbour one base away suggests this may be a read error. V gene TRBV10-2 combines with J gene TRBJ2-7; 10 bases fit TRBD1. The ends lost 6 bases at V and 3 bases at J; junction bases unmatched: 8. This CDR3 has 15 amino acids. The germline V gene has CDR1 WSHSY and CDR2 SAAADI. This CDR3 reads CASRASGQGLYEQYF. DNA for the CDR3: TGCGCCAGCAGAGCCTCGGGACAGGGGCTCTACGAGCAGTACTTC.

At least ten counts were recorded for this clonotype. The chain joins TRBV28 to TRBJ1-2; D is ambiguous. There are 14 residues in the CDR3. Per germline, CDR1 MDHEN and CDR2 SYDVKM. V shed 6 bases and J shed 0 bases, with 11 bases lying between them. CDR3 in amino acids: CASRSGGANYGYTF. Written as DNA, the CDR3 is TGTGCCAGCAGATCCGGCGGGGCTAACTATGGCTACACCTTC.

This clonotype has at least ten counts. The chain employs TRBV28 and TRBJ1-2, with unresolved D. Germline values: CDR1 MDHEN, CDR2 SYDVKM. The CDR3 contains 13 residues. V shed 5 bases and J shed 4 bases, with 11 bases lying between them. The CDR3 nucleotides are TGTGCCAGCAGTCTAGAGAGTACCTATGGCTACACCTTC. It translates to CASSLESTYGYTF.

This clonotype was seen at least ten times. This sequence joins TRBV7-2 and TRBJ2-1; TRBD2 matches at 7 bases. This CDR3 spans 15 amino acids. CDR1 SGHTA and CDR2 FQGNSA come from the germline V gene. V dropped 4 bases and J dropped 1; count of bases not matched to a gene: 4. CDR3 sequence (DNA): TGTGCCAGCAGCTCCCAGCGGGATTCCTACAATGAGCAGTTCTTC. Translated, it gives CASSSQRDSYNEQFF.

Ten or more counts support this clonotype. The chain combines TRBV11-2 with TRBJ1-6; D unresolved. CDR3 length: 13 residues. V shed 5 bases and J shed 12 bases, with 14 bases lying between them. Germline V gene data show CDR1 as SGHAT and CDR2 as FQNNGV. The DNA of the CDR3 is TGTGCCAGCAGCCCGGACCCCGTGAGACCCCTCCACTTT. This gives the protein CASSPDPVRPLHF.

On this clonotype itself: A much larger clone sits a single nucleotide away, making a read error possible. The CDR3 does not close with the conserved phenylalanine or tryptophan, likely indicating a read error. The chain recombines TRBV20-1 with TRBJ2-4; 8 nucleotides match TRBD2. CDR3 length: 15 amino acids. From germline, CDR1 is DFQATT and CDR2 SNEGSKA (reference sequence). J was trimmed by 1 base and V by 6 bases; bases with no gene match: 8. CDR3 amino acids: CSADRAGAAKNIQYL. The CDR3 nucleotides read TGCAGTGCCGACAGAGCGGGAGCGGCCAAAAACATTCAGTACCTC.

This clonotype was seen ten or more times. V is TRBV2 and J is TRBJ1-1; maybe TRBD1 (6 bases). Germline CDR1 reads SNHLY; CDR2 reads FYNNEI. This CDR3 comprises 14 residues. Trimming pared 6 bases from V and 2 bases from J, leaving 13 bases between. This CDR3 reads CASRIQGPNTEAFF. CDR3 sequence (DNA): TGTGCCAGCAGAATACAGGGTCCTAACACTGAAGCTTTCTTT.

V gene TRBV6-2 or TRBV6-3 combines with J gene TRBJ2-1; 14 bases map to TRBD2. Germline V gene sequence: CDR1 MNHEY, CDR2 SVGEGT. The CDR3 totals 16 residues. Unmatched junction bases numbered 9, after V lost 5 bases and J lost 9 bases. CDR3 bases: TGTGCCAGCAGTAGACTAGCGGGAGGGCCTAGGGGTGAGCAGTTCTTC. This codes for CASSRLAGGPRGEQFF.

Details on this clonotype: A much larger clone lies a single base off, so this may be a read error. The CDR3 ends on some other residue instead of the conserved phenylalanine or tryptophan, so this is likely a read error. V is TRBV6-9 and J is TRBJ2-7; 9 bases are a match to TRBD2. Germline CDR1 MNHGY, CDR2 SVAAGI. Unmatched junction bases numbered 4, after V lost 4 bases and J lost 3 bases. The CDR3 consists of 14 residues. CDR3: CASSSSGIFYEQYL. The CDR3 region has the DNA TGTGCCAGCAGTTCTAGCGGGATCTTCTACGAGCAGTACCTC.

The V call is TRBV28, the J call TRBJ2-1, with D hard to call. This CDR3 comprises 12 residues. V was pared by 2 bases and J by 7 bases, with 6 bases between. CDR1 is MDHEN and CDR2 is SYDVKM in the germline V gene. CDR3 in DNA: TGTGCCAGCAGTTTAATGATAAATGAGCAGTTCTTC. This gives the protein CASSLMINEQFF.

The genes are TRBV5-5 and TRBJ2-2; D remains ambiguous. Germline CDR1 reads SGHKS; CDR2 reads YYEKEE (reference sequence). V lost 5 bases to trimming and J lost 1 base, with 12 bases between them. The CDR3 runs to 15 residues. The CDR3 bases are TGTGCCAGCAGTCGACCTGGGTTGAACACCGGGGAGCTGTTTTTT. Amino acid sequence: CASSRPGLNTGELFF.

This clonotype was detected only a few times. The chain recombines TRBV5-6 with TRBJ1-1; D is perhaps TRBD1 (5 bases). There are 14 residues in the CDR3. V dropped 1 base and J dropped 1 base, with 8 bases sitting between them. Germline V gene lookup returns CDR1 SGHDT and CDR2 YYEEEE. CDR3 sequence reads: CASSLIGANTEAFF. The CDR3 DNA reads TGTGCCAGCAGCTTGATCGGGGCGAACACTGAAGCTTTCTTT.

The J gene is TRBJ2-3, the V gene TRBV2, with D perhaps assigned TRBD1 or TRBD2 (5 bases each). The CDR3 consists of 11 residues. Trimming left V 4 bases short and J 7 bases short, with 6 bases between. CDR1 SNHLY and CDR2 FYNNEI come from the germline V gene. CDR3 coding DNA: TGTGCCAGCAGTGGGGGGAATACGCAGTATTTT. It specifies CASSGGNTQYF.

This clonotype has a count of ten or more. CDR3 coding DNA: TGTGCCAGCAGCCGGGCCGGGAGCAATCAGCCCCAGCATTTT. It yields the protein CASSRAGSNQPQHF. The chain combines TRBV28 with TRBJ1-5; no reliable D call. Germline CDR1 reads MDHEN; CDR2 reads SYDVKM. With 6 bases removed from V and 1 base from J, the gap between germline ends came to 10 bases. The CDR3 sequence is 14 residues long.

This clonotype has a handful of counts. The chain uses TRBV19 and TRBJ2-6; 9 bases line up with TRBD1. V gave up 2 bases and J gave up 0 bases; unmatched junction bases: 2. The CDR3 sequence is 17 residues long. CDR1 and CDR2 (germline): LNHDA, SQIVND (reference sequence). The CDR3 sequence: CASSIWTGVSGANVLTF. The DNA for the CDR3 is TGTGCCAGTAGTATATGGACAGGGGTCTCTGGGGCCAACGTCCTGACTTTC.

The table lists this clonotype with many counts. This chain links TRBV6-9 with TRBJ2-7; D unresolved. The CDR3 has 12 amino acids. Per germline, CDR1 MNHGY and CDR2 SVAAGI. V dropped 3 bases and J dropped 6 bases, with 9 bases sitting between them. CDR3 sequence reads: CASSYVLGEQYF. The CDR3 bases are TGTGCCAGCAGTTACGTGTTGGGCGAGCAGTACTTC.

This rearrangement joins TRBV30 to TRBJ1-1; 11 bases are a match to TRBD1. Losses at the gene ends were 2 bases for V and 4 bases for J; bases not matched to a gene: 3. Germline CDR1 reads GTSNPN; CDR2 reads SVGIG (reference sequence). The CDR3 extends over 14 amino acids. CDR3 in DNA: TGTGCCTGGAGTCGGGACAGGGGGACCACTGAAGCTTTCTTT. Translation gives CAWSRDRGTTEAFF.

This clonotype appeared many times. This sequence joins TRBV7-9 and TRBJ1-4; D is ambiguous. The ends were cut back, 1 base at V and 8 bases at J, with 5 bases in the middle. In germline, CDR1 is SEHNR, CDR2 FQNEAQ (reference sequence). The CDR3 has 12 amino acids. CDR3 sequence reads: CASSLETEKLFF. CDR3 nucleotides: TGTGCCAGCAGCTTAGAAACCGAAAAACTGTTTTTT.

In its sample, this clonotype was seen many times. The germline gene is not matched at one end of the junction; a read error may be the cause. V usage is TRBV5-1 and J usage is TRBJ2-7, with TRBD1 as a possible D gene (5 bases). The V gene's germline CDR1 is SGHRS and CDR2 YFSETQ. The CDR3 is made up of 14 amino acids. The CDR3 sequence: CASSLAGLTYEQYF. Written as DNA, the CDR3 is TGTGCCAGCAGCTTAGCAGGGCTGACCTACGAGCAGTACTTC.

This clonotype appeared many times. The chain has TRBV12-3 or TRBV12-4 and TRBJ1-5; D perhaps matches TRBD1 (5 bases). V lost 5 bases and J lost 5, with 13 bases in between. The CDR3 sequence is 14 residues long. CDR3 sequence: CASSQARGHQPQHF. CDR3 nucleotide sequence: TGTGCCAGCAGTCAGGCTAGGGGCCATCAGCCCCAGCATTTT.

The chain uses TRBV12-3 or TRBV12-4 and TRBJ2-3; 9 bases fit TRBD1. CDR3 size: 14 residues. The J segment lost 5 bases and the V segment lost 4 bases, leaving 4 bases of the junction unmatched. The CDR3 nucleotides are TGTGCCAGCAGTTCGGGACAGGGTGGAGATACGCAGTATTTT. This encodes CASSSGQGGDTQYF.

This clonotype was found many times. The chain employs TRBV28 and TRBJ1-1; 7 positions match TRBD1. Germline V gene data show CDR1 as MDHEN and CDR2 as SYDVKM. J gave up 4 bases and V 5 bases, and 7 bases lay outside the gene matches. This CDR3 has 14 residues. The CDR3 loop is CASSTPTGFTEAFF. CDR3 DNA sequence: TGTGCCAGCAGTACCCCGACAGGGTTCACTGAAGCTTTCTTT.

This clonotype was counted many times. The V and J genes are TRBV6-1 and TRBJ1-5, with D possibly TRBD1 on 5 matching bases. This CDR3 is built from 15 residues. The V and J ends lost 3 bases and 0 bases respectively, with 9 bases between them. Germline V gives CDR1 MNHNS, CDR2 SASEGT. DNA for the CDR3: TGTGCCAGCAGTGAGGGGCAGTTTAGCAATCAGCCCCAGCATTTT. This sequence encodes CASSEGQFSNQPQHF.

DNA for the CDR3: TGCAGTGCTCTTGGGGGGTTTTCATACGAGCAGTACTTC. This sequence encodes CSALGGFSYEQYF. The chain uses TRBV20-1 and TRBJ2-7, with D perhaps TRBD2 (6 bases). Germline V gene data show CDR1 as DFQATT and CDR2 as SNEGSKA (reference sequence). The CDR3 loop spans 13 amino acids. Trimming removed 5 bases from V and 4 bases from J, with 15 bases in between.

The CDR3 nucleotides read TGTGCCAGCGGGATGTTCGGACAGGGGCAAGAGACCCAGTACTTC. It translates to CASGMFGQGQETQYF. The V call is TRBV7-9, the J call TRBJ2-5; 9 nucleotides match TRBD1. Germline CDR1 SEHNR, CDR2 FQNEAQ (reference sequence). This CDR3 comprises 15 residues. Unmatched junction bases numbered 9, after V lost 8 bases and J lost 2 bases. The full variable domain, completed using reference TRBV7-9 and TRBJ2-5, is DTGVSQNPRHKITKRGQNVTFRCDPISEHNRLYWYRQTLGQGPEFLTYFQNEAQLEKSRLLSDRFSAERPKGSFSTLEIQRTEQGDSAMYLCASGMFGQGQETQYFGPGTRLLVL.

This clonotype was counted ten times or more. The chain carries TRBV7-3 and TRBJ2-2; the D is unclear. The germline V gene has CDR1 SGHTA and CDR2 FQGTGA. Trimming took 2 bases from V and 1 from J, leaving 2 bases between them. This CDR3 has 13 amino acids. CDR3 sequence reads: CASSLENTGELFF. As DNA, the CDR3 is TGTGCCAGCAGCTTAGAGAACACCGGGGAGCTGTTTTTT.

This chain uses TRBV6-1 with TRBJ1-2; TRBD1 aligns across 7 bases. Germline V gives CDR1 MNHNS, CDR2 SASEGT. The CDR3 length is 13 residues. J gave up 4 bases and V 6 bases, and 5 bases lay outside the gene matches. The CDR3 sequence: CASRPTGTYGYTF. Written as DNA, the CDR3 is TGTGCCAGCAGACCGACAGGGACCTATGGCTACACCTTC.